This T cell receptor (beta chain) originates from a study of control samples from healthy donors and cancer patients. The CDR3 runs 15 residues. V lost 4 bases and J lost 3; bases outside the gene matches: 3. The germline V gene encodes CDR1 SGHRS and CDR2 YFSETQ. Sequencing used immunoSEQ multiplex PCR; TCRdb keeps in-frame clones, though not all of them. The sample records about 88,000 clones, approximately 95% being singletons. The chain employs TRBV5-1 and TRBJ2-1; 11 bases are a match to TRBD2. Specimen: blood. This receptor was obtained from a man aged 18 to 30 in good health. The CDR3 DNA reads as TGCGCCAGCAGCGGCGGGACTAGCGGCTACAATGAGCAGTTCTTC. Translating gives CASSGGTSGYNEQFF.